The clone carrying this TCR beta chain was observed at least ten times. The target antigen is unknown. TCRdb itself ran the 5' RACE reads through MiXCR, one entry per CDR3 protein. This sample carries almost 350,000 distinct CDR3 sequences, around 20% of them seen once, and the ten largest clones take under 25%. Trimming took 4 bases from V and 1 from J, leaving 12 bases between them. The germline CDR1 and CDR2 sequences are MGHRA and YSYEKL. This CDR3 spans 15 amino acids. The data derive from a study of T-cell memory formation after mild COVID-19. Study conclusions and caveats: Contracting clones, day 15 to 85, had balanced CD4/CD8, and later expanders favored CD4+. SARS-CoV-2 specificity was not confirmed for second-wave clones peaking on day 37. Pre-infection memory showed some responding clones, and this suggested that cross-reactive memory joined.

Sample: PBMCs or a T cell subset sorted from them (not recorded which). The source of this sequence is a man aged 18 to 30 who had mild COVID-19 (a few samples of this study predate the infection). Cell type and time point are not known. The chain links TRBV4-1 to TRBJ2-3; D not resolved. For the CDR3, the DNA is TGCGCCAGCAGCCCGAGGTGGGTGGGCACAGATACGCAGTATTTT. Its translation is CASSPRWVGTDTQYF.